This is a list of T cell receptor beta chains from one sample in a study of T cells after yellow fever vaccination. TCRdb reprocessed the 5' RACE reads via MiXCR and lists one record per CDR3 protein. The profile shows hundreds of thousands of distinct CDR3 sequences, roughly 7.5% of them singletons. Material: PBMCs, obtained around 45 days after the first yellow fever vaccination. All receptors derive from a young man who received the YFV17D yellow fever vaccine. Both conserved end residues are part of each CDR3. A D gene is named only where the DNA matches it firmly. Clone size is shown for a subset of rows, as once, few, many or a class of expanded clone.

d_call,v_call,j_call,clone_size,cdr3_nt,cdr3_aa
TRBD2,TRBV5-1,TRBJ2-3,.,TGCGCCAGCAGCTTGGTAGTAGCGGGGGCCGGGGATACGCAGTATTTT,CASSLVVAGAGDTQYF
.,TRBV12-3/TRBV12-4,TRBJ2-5,few,TGTGCCAGCAGTTTCTTACAGAGGGAGACCCAGTACTTC,CASSFLQRETQYF
.,TRBV11-2,TRBJ1-4,few,TGTGCCAGCAGCTTAGTTTCGGGGGATAATGAAAAACTGTTTTTT,CASSLVSGDNEKLFF
.,TRBV29-1,TRBJ1-1,few,TGCAGCGTTCTCGGGATAGGGGTTGAAGCTTTCTTT,CSVLGIGVEAFF
.,TRBV6-2/TRBV6-3,TRBJ1-6,few,TGTGCCAGCAGGCCGGTGAATTCACCCCTCCACTTT,CASRPVNSPLHF
.,TRBV4-2,TRBJ1-5,.,TGTGCCAGCAGCCAAGTACCGGAGTATCAGCCCCAGCATTTT,CASSQVPEYQPQHF
.,TRBV5-1,TRBJ1-2,.,TGCGCCAGCAGCTTGGGACAGAATGAAGGCTACACCTTC,CASSLGQNEGYTF
.,TRBV7-6,TRBJ1-1,.,TGTGCCAGCAGCTTAGCGGGCCCCCTGGGCACTGAAGCTTTCTTT,CASSLAGPLGTEAFF
.,TRBV5-5,TRBJ2-1,.,TGTGCCAGCAGCCCCACGGTAGGGGCCGACAATGAGCAGTTCTTC,CASSPTVGADNEQFF
.,TRBV6-5,TRBJ1-4,few,TGTGCCAGCAGTTACTCAGGCAACGGAGAAAAACTGTTTTTT,CASSYSGNGEKLFF
TRBD1,TRBV29-1,TRBJ2-1,few,TGCAGCGTGGCGACCAGGGGGAATGAGCAGTTCTTC,CSVATRGNEQFF
.,TRBV5-1,TRBJ2-3,many,TGCGCCAGCAGCGTGGGCGCGGGGTTCACAGATACGCAGTATTTT,CASSVGAGFTDTQYF
.,TRBV4-3,TRBJ2-1,few,TGCGCCAGCAGCCAAGATAAGACCAAGCAACGTTACAATGAGCAGTTCTTC,CASSQDKTKQRYNEQFF
.,TRBV5-1,TRBJ2-3,few,TGCGCCAGCAGCTTGTCACTAGGCCCCGCAGATACGCAGTATTTT,CASSLSLGPADTQYF
.,TRBV7-2,TRBJ1-4,.,TGTGCCAGCAGCTTACTACCCGAGGGGAGTAATGAAAAACTGTTTTTT,CASSLLPEGSNEKLFF
.,TRBV4-1,TRBJ1-1,many,TGCGCCAGCAGCCCCGTTGGGGAGAACACTGAAGCTTTCTTT,CASSPVGENTEAFF
.,TRBV5-1,TRBJ1-1,.,TGCGCCAGCAGCCCCCAGGCGGGAGGCACTGAAGCTTTCTTT,CASSPQAGGTEAFF
TRBD1,TRBV7-2,TRBJ2-5,many,TGTGCCAGCAGCCAAGGACAGGTGGAGACCCAGTACTTC,CASSQGQVETQYF
.,TRBV24-1,TRBJ2-6,many,TGTGCCACCAGTGATTTGGACCCACAGGGTGGGGCCAACGTCCTGACTTTC,CATSDLDPQGGANVLTF
.,TRBV7-2,TRBJ1-3,many,TGTGCCAGCAGCTTCGTGGCGGGCTTATCTGGAAACACCATATATTTT,CASSFVAGLSGNTIYF
.,TRBV10-3,TRBJ1-5,.,TGTGCCATCAGTGAGCAGGCGGGACGGGTAAATCAGCCCCAGCATTTT,CAISEQAGRVNQPQHF
.,TRBV12-3/TRBV12-4,TRBJ2-2,.,TGTGCCAGCAGTTGGGAGGACACCGGGGAGCTGTTTTTT,CASSWEDTGELFF
.,TRBV4-3,TRBJ1-4,few,TGCGCCAGCAGCCAAGAGGCGCAGCCTACCCGGGAACTGTTTTTT,CASSQEAQPTRELFF
TRBD1,TRBV15,TRBJ2-3,few,TGTGCCACCAGCAGAGCACAGGGGGCTGGTACAGATACGCAGTATTTT,CATSRAQGAGTDTQYF
.,TRBV7-9,TRBJ1-2,.,TGTGCCAGCACCCGAGGCCCAGGCGTAGACTATGGCTACACCTTC,CASTRGPGVDYGYTF
TRBD1,TRBV3-1,TRBJ2-7,few,TGTGCCAGCAGCCAAGACGTACGGGACAGGGGTTCCTACGAGCAGTACTTC,CASSQDVRDRGSYEQYF
.,TRBV30,TRBJ2-5,.,TGTGCCGGGGGCGGAATCCAAGAGACCCAGTACTTC,CAGGGIQETQYF
.,TRBV5-1,TRBJ2-5,few,TGCGCCAGCAGCTTGGCGGTAGACACGGTCCAGTACTTC,CASSLAVDTVQYF
TRBD2,TRBV18,TRBJ2-4,few,TGTGCCAGCTCACCTAAACCAGGGAGGGTCTTAAACATTCAGTACTTC,CASSPKPGRVLNIQYF
TRBD1,TRBV29-1,TRBJ2-7,few,TGCAGCGTAGCGAGGACAGGGGACTACGAGCAGTACTTC,CSVARTGDYEQYF
.,TRBV7-8,TRBJ2-3,.,TGTGCCAGCAGCTTGGGCTCCCTCTATATACCGAAAGGGGATACGCAGTATTTT,CASSLGSLYIPKGDTQYF
.,TRBV7-9,TRBJ2-3,few,TGTGCCAGCAGCTCCCGTAGAGGGGGGGGCGCAGATACGCAGTATTTT,CASSSRRGGGADTQYF
.,TRBV12-3/TRBV12-4,TRBJ2-7,.,TGTGCCAGCAGTCTGGGTGGGGACGAGCAGTACTTC,CASSLGGDEQYF
TRBD1,TRBV12-3/TRBV12-4,TRBJ1-1,few,TGTGCCAGCAGTTCCCAAGCCGGGACAGGGGGCACTGAAGCTTTCTTT,CASSSQAGTGGTEAFF
TRBD2,TRBV24-1,TRBJ2-3,few,TGTGCCACCAGTGACCCTGGACTAGCGGGCACAGATACGCAGTATTTT,CATSDPGLAGTDTQYF